This record covers a single TCR beta chain. These data are taken from a study of blood T cell repertoires in COVID-19. Across the study: The United States, Italy and Spain provided the acute and convalescent COVID-19 samples. Nucleic acid was either cDNA or gDNA, and it came from T cells, B-cell-depleted T cells, or PBMCs.

This CDR3 spans 12 amino acids. CDR1 and CDR2 (germline): MNHEY, SVGAGI. V gave up 8 bases and J gave up 3 bases, with 10 bases separating them. In the original analysis: Amplification of reference gene primers provided the estimated nucleated cell counts. Only in-frame clones appear in the TCRdb table, and some are missing; sequencing was by immunoSEQ multiplex PCR. The V and J calls and clone size come from that table; D and trimming were worked out from the DNA. In the table there are some 150,000 clones, more than 75% of which are singletons. This receptor was obtained from a man between 60 and 75 years old with acute or convalescent COVID-19. Source material: peripheral blood. The chain carries TRBV6-5 and TRBJ1-2, with unresolved D. CDR3 nucleotide sequence: TGTGCCAGCGGTCACGCGGACTATGGCTACACCTTC. Translating gives CASGHADYGYTF.